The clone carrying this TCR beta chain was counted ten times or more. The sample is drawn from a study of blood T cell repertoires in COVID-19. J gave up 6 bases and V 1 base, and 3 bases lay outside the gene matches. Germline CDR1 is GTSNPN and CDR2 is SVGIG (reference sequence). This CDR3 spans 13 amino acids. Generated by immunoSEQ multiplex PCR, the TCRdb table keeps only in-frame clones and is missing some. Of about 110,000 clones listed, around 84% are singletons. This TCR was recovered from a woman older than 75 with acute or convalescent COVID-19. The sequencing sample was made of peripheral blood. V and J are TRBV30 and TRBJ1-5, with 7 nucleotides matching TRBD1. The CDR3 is CAWSADRVQPQHF. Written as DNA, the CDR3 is TGTGCCTGGAGTGCTGACAGGGTTCAGCCCCAGCATTTT.